This entry lists 30 T cell receptor beta chains sequenced from one sample in a study of blood T cells in healthy people across ages. It was with a sample-barcoded 5' primer and a J-beta primer mix that a second PCR of roughly 6 to 12 cycles was run. Each CDR3 protein gets one entry after TCRdb re-called the 5' RACE reads with MiXCR. The sample holds 550,000 to 750,000 distinct CDR3 sequences, around 21% seen once. Sequencing input: blood. All receptors derive from a man in his 70s in good health.

The V gene is TRBV28, the J gene TRBJ2-7; 11 nucleotides match TRBD1. With V trimmed by 5 bases and J by 9 bases, 12 bases remained unmatched. The CDR3 sequence is 15 residues long. Germline CDR1 MDHEN, CDR2 SYDVKM. The CDR3 region is CASSHPDRGRNGQYF. The CDR3 DNA reads as TGTGCCAGCAGTCACCCGGACAGGGGGCGAAACGGGCAGTACTTC.

The count of this clonotype is one. The rearrangement links TRBV19 to TRBJ1-1; no definite D call. This CDR3 region has 13 residues. From germline, CDR1 is LNHDA and CDR2 SQIVND (reference sequence). Trimming removed 4 bases from V and 4 bases from J, with 10 bases in between. The CDR3 reads CASSTSLGTEAFF. In DNA, the CDR3 is TGTGCCAGTAGTACCTCTTTGGGCACTGAAGCTTTCTTT.

The rearrangement links TRBV29-1 to TRBJ2-5; the match to TRBD2 covers 9 bases. The end of the DNA is better explained by TRBJ2-7, so the J call may be wrong. The CDR3 sequence is 17 residues long. Per germline, CDR1 SQVTM and CDR2 ANQGSEA. CDR3 in DNA: TGCAGCGTTGTAGGGCAGGGACGTAGCGGGAGCCTCTACGAGCAGTACTTC. Translating it yields CSVVGQGRSGSLYEQYF.

This clonotype was detected many times. The chain is built from TRBV6-2 or TRBV6-3 and TRBJ1-2, with 8 positions matching TRBD1. This CDR3 is built from 14 residues. Per the germline V gene, CDR1 is MNHEY and CDR2 is SVGEGT. Unmatched junction bases numbered 7, after V lost 6 bases and J lost 4 bases. CDR3: CASRPGQGTYGYTF. As DNA, the CDR3 is TGTGCCAGCAGACCTGGACAGGGCACCTATGGCTACACCTTC.

V usage is TRBV14 and J usage is TRBJ2-1; possibly TRBD1 for D (5 bases). The length of the CDR3 is 11 residues. Germline lookup yields CDR1 SGHDN and CDR2 FVKESK. The V end lost 10 bases, the J end lost 8 bases, and 12 bases lay between the germline ends. The chain's CDR3 is CATRQFDEQFF. Written as DNA, the CDR3 is TGTGCCACCAGACAGTTTGATGAGCAGTTCTTC.

The J gene is TRBJ2-3, the V gene TRBV7-2, with 9 bases aligning to TRBD1. Germline-derived CDR1 and CDR2 are SGHTA and FQGNSA. With 0 bases clipped from V and 7 bases from J, the junction kept 8 bases outside the gene matches. The CDR3 totals 16 residues. CDR3: CASSLAWGQGGNTQYF. The CDR3 DNA follows: TGTGCCAGCAGCTTAGCTTGGGGACAGGGAGGGAATACGCAGTATTTT.

This clonotype came up a few times. V gene TRBV6-1 combines with J gene TRBJ1-1; no clear D gene. Germline loops: CDR1 MNHNS, CDR2 SASEGT. V was shortened by 3 bases and J by 1 base, with 6 bases between the two germline ends. The CDR3 is made up of 13 amino acids. The CDR3 loop reads CASSDRENTEAFF. The CDR3, as DNA: TGTGCCAGCAGTGATAGGGAGAACACTGAAGCTTTCTTT.

This clonotype has a handful of counts. The chain links TRBV6-6 to TRBJ2-1; D remains ambiguous. The CDR3 runs 13 residues. The V gene's germline CDR1 is MNHNY and CDR2 SVGAGI (reference sequence). Trimming pared 6 bases from V and 1 base from J, leaving 7 bases between. In nucleotides, the CDR3 is TGTGCCAGCAGAGTCCGATCCTACAATGAGCAGTTCTTC. Translating gives CASRVRSYNEQFF.

This clonotype showed up just a few times. The chain joins TRBV28 to TRBJ2-3; 8 nucleotides line up with TRBD1. J gave up 1 base and V 3 bases, and 9 bases lay outside the gene matches. Germline CDR1 is MDHEN and CDR2 is SYDVKM. The CDR3 spans 17 residues. CDR3 sequence (DNA): TGTGCCAGCAGTTTTTCCCCAGGGGGCTCTGGCACAGATACGCAGTATTTT. Protein sequence: CASSFSPGGSGTDTQYF.

Only one count was recorded for this clonotype. J is TRBJ2-3 and V is TRBV6-1; 14 positions match TRBD2. The V gene end was trimmed by 4 bases and the J gene end by 2 bases; junction bases not matched to a gene: 5. This CDR3 contains 17 residues. The germline V gene has CDR1 MNHNS and CDR2 SASEGT. The DNA of the CDR3 is TGTGCCAGCAGTGCCAGGACTAGCGGGAGGAACACAGATACGCAGTATTTT. This translates into CASSARTSGRNTDTQYF.

A note on this clonotype: A read error is possible here, since a much larger clone lies one base away. The gene calls are TRBV12-3 or TRBV12-4 and TRBJ2-7; no clear D. The ends were cut back, 3 bases at V and 4 bases at J, with 4 bases in the middle. The CDR3 runs to 11 residues. The CDR3 DNA reads TGTGCCAGCAGTTTCCGTTACGAGCAGTACTTC. This encodes CASSFRYEQYF.

V and J are TRBV15 and TRBJ1-6; TRBD1 might be the D (5 bases). Trimming stripped 0 bases from V and 9 bases from J, with 9 bases between. The CDR3 contains 14 residues. The V gene's germline CDR1 is LNHNV and CDR2 YYDKDF (reference sequence). The chain's CDR3 is CATSREGVVSPLHF. The CDR3 region has the DNA TGTGCCACCAGCAGAGAGGGGGTAGTTTCACCCCTCCACTTT.

The genes are TRBV7-2 and TRBJ2-5; D not certain. The J call may be wrong; the DNA end is better matched by TRBJ2-1. From germline, CDR1 is SGHTA and CDR2 FQGNSA. This CDR3 spans 13 amino acids. The chain's CDR3 is CASGISSYNEQFF. The DNA for the CDR3 is TGTGCCAGCGGGATCAGCTCCTACAATGAGCAGTTCTTC.

V gene TRBV6-5 combines with J gene TRBJ2-1; D ambiguous. With 0 bases removed from V and 3 bases from J, the gap between germline ends came to 12 bases. Germline V CDR1 and CDR2: MNHEY, SVGAGI. This CDR3 is 16 amino acids long. The CDR3 spells CASSYSRGSGYNEQFF. CDR3 DNA: TGTGCCAGCAGTTACTCACGCGGCAGTGGCTACAATGAGCAGTTCTTC.

This clonotype was observed a handful of times. The J gene is TRBJ2-4, the V gene TRBV20-1; possible D gene TRBD1, 6 bases. The length of the CDR3 is 12 residues. Germline CDR1 reads DFQATT; CDR2 reads SNEGSKA (reference sequence). The V end was cut by 0 bases, the J end by 11 bases, with 11 bases between. CDR3 DNA sequence: TGCAGTGCTAGAGAGACAGGCCTATTTCAGTACTTC. Translated: CSARETGLFQYF.

Turning to this clonotype: A much larger clone lies a single base off, so this may be a read error. The chain employs TRBV6-2 or TRBV6-3 and TRBJ2-1; weak D call: TRBD1 (6 bases). Germline V gives CDR1 MNHEY, CDR2 SVGEGT. CDR3 length equals 15 residues. CDR3 protein: CASSYMDSSYNGQFF. The CDR3 nucleotides are TGTGCCAGCAGTTACATGGACAGCTCCTACAATGGGCAGTTCTTC.

Worth noting for this clonotype: The conserved closing phenylalanine or tryptophan is absent in this CDR3, likely reflecting a read error. The chain uses TRBV20-1 and TRBJ2-3; possible D gene TRBD2, 5 bases. CDR1 and CDR2 from the germline V gene are DFQATT and SNEGSKA (reference sequence). V was shortened by 3 bases and J by 0 bases, with 7 bases between the two germline ends. This CDR3 region has 13 residues. In DNA, the CDR3 is TGCAGTGCTAGCGGGATTAGCACAGATACGCAGTATCTT. It specifies CSASGISTDTQYL.

Comments on this clonotype: This may be a read error: a much more frequent sequence differs by one nucleotide. This chain connects TRBV27 to TRBJ1-1; no reliable D call. CDR1 and CDR2 from the germline V gene are MNHEY and SMNVEV (reference sequence). The CDR3 runs to 14 residues. Trimming removed 6 bases from V and 1 base from J, with 12 bases in between. The CDR3 sequence: CASRAGVGNTEAFF. CDR3 bases: TGTGCCAGCAGAGCGGGAGTCGGGAACACTGAAGCTTTCTTT.

This clonotype was counted many times. The rearrangement links TRBV5-1 to TRBJ1-1, with TRBD1 as a possible D gene (6 bases). The CDR3 is 14 amino acids. From germline, CDR1 is SGHRS and CDR2 YFSETQ. V gave up 0 bases and J gave up 4 bases, with 10 bases separating them. The chain's CDR3 is CASSLGQASTEAFF. CDR3 DNA sequence: TGCGCCAGCAGCTTGGGACAGGCCTCCACTGAAGCTTTCTTT.

This clonotype was found many times. The chain is built from TRBV29-1 and TRBJ2-5, with a weak D call TRBD1 (5 bases). The CDR3 is 14 amino acids. Germline CDR1 reads SQVTM; CDR2 reads ANQGSEA. V lost 1 base to trimming and J lost 2 bases, with 11 bases between them. In DNA form, the CDR3 reads TGCAGCGTTGAAGGGCGGACAAGTCAAGAGACCCAGTACTTC. It is translated as CSVEGRTSQETQYF. The full variable domain, rest sourced from reference TRBV29-1 and TRBJ2-5, is SAVISQKPSRDICQRGTSLTIQCQVDSQVTMMFWYRQQPGQSLTLIATANQGSEATYESGFVIDKFPISRPNLTFSTLTVSNMSPEDSSIYLCSVEGRTSQETQYFGPGTRLLVL.

About this clonotype itself: This may stem from a read error, because a much larger clone lies one nucleotide away. The rearrangement uses TRBV6-1 and TRBJ2-7; D unresolved. Trimming cost V 3 bases and J 0 bases, with 6 bases left between them. From germline, CDR1 is MNHNS and CDR2 SASEGT. The CDR3 contains 13 residues. The DNA of the CDR3 is TGTGCCAGCAGTGAGGCGGCCTCCTACGAGCAGTACTTC. Amino acids: CASSEAASYEQYF.

The chain is built from TRBV20-1 and TRBJ1-1, with 10 nucleotides matching TRBD1. The CDR3 loop spans 15 amino acids. Trimming at V came to 0 bases and at J to 3 bases, leaving 4 bases not matched to a gene. Germline V gene sequence: CDR1 DFQATT, CDR2 SNEGSKA (reference sequence). CDR3 amino acids: CSARDLGTGDTEAFF. The CDR3 coding sequence is TGCAGTGCTAGAGATCTCGGGACAGGGGACACTGAAGCTTTCTTT.

This chain joins TRBV2 and TRBJ2-1; the match to TRBD2 covers 12 bases. After removal of 4 bases from V and 7 bases from J, the junction contained 5 bases not matched to a gene. CDR3 length equals 15 residues. The V gene's germline CDR1 is SNHLY and CDR2 FYNNEI. CDR3 bases: TGTGCCAGCAGTGGACTAGCGGGAGCACTGAATGAGCAGTTCTTC. Translating gives CASSGLAGALNEQFF. Full variable domain (missing parts from reference TRBV2 and TRBJ2-1): EPEVTQTPSHQVTQMGQEVILRCVPISNHLYFYWYRQILGQKVEFLVSFYNNEISEKSEIFDDQFSVERPDGSNFTLKIRSTKLEDSAMYFCASSGLAGALNEQFFGPGTRLTVL.

This sequence joins TRBV7-9 and TRBJ1-1, with a possible D match to TRBD1 (6 bases). V shed 4 bases and J shed 3 bases, with 18 bases lying between them. The CDR3 is 16 residues long. Germline V gene sequence: CDR1 SEHNR, CDR2 FQNEAQ (reference sequence). The CDR3 coding sequence is TGTGCCAGCAGCTCCGTGGAGGGGGTGGAGGACACTGAAGCTTTCTTT. This encodes CASSSVEGVEDTEAFF.

The chain combines TRBV11-2 with TRBJ1-5; 7 bases are shared with TRBD1. V shed 0 bases and J 7 bases; nucleotides not matched to a gene: 6. Germline loops: CDR1 SGHAT, CDR2 FQNNGV. The CDR3 runs to 15 residues. The CDR3 is CASSLERGPGQPQHF. The DNA for the CDR3 is TGTGCCAGCAGCTTAGAGAGGGGGCCGGGGCAGCCCCAGCATTTT.

The V and J genes are TRBV10-3 and TRBJ1-5; the D is unclear. In germline, CDR1 is ENHRY, CDR2 SYGVKD. Trimming shortened V by 0 bases and J by 7 bases, and 13 bases separated the two germline ends. CDR3 length: 15 residues. As DNA, the CDR3 is TGTGCCATCAGTGAGTCCGGCGGGCAAGGACAGCCCCAGCATTTT. It translates to CAISESGGQGQPQHF.

The V and J genes are TRBV10-3 and TRBJ2-3; 7 bases agree with TRBD2. The CDR3 is 14 residues long. Germline-derived CDR1 and CDR2 are ENHRY and SYGVKD. Unmatched junction bases numbered 6, after V lost 5 bases and J lost 4 bases. In DNA form, the CDR3 reads TGTGCCATCAGTCCTGCGGGAGTAGCAGATACGCAGTATTTT. Translation gives CAISPAGVADTQYF.

The J gene is TRBJ2-5, the V gene TRBV20-1, with 9 bases fitting TRBD2. The DNA matches TRBJ2-7 better at its end, which makes the J call doubtful. Germline V lookup: CDR1 DFQATT, CDR2 SNEGSKA (reference sequence). The CDR3 totals 14 residues. In DNA, the CDR3 is TGCAGTGCTAGACTCCAGACTAGCGGCTACGAGCAGTACTTC. Its protein is CSARLQTSGYEQYF.

V gene TRBV3-1 combines with J gene TRBJ1-1; no reliable D call. This CDR3 is 14 amino acids long. Trimming cost V 0 bases and J 1 base, with 6 bases left between them. Germline V gene lookup returns CDR1 LGHDT and CDR2 YNNKEL (reference sequence). The DNA for the CDR3 is TGTGCCAGCAGCCAAGATTGGAAGAACACTGAAGCTTTCTTT. This encodes CASSQDWKNTEAFF.

The genes are TRBV20-1 and TRBJ2-1; weak D call: TRBD1 (6 bases). The V gene lost 2 bases and the J gene lost 4 bases, with 9 bases spanning the gap. The CDR3 totals 13 residues. The germline V gene encodes CDR1 DFQATT and CDR2 SNEGSKA (reference sequence). The DNA for the CDR3 is TGCAGTGCTAGACCTCAGGGGTACAATGAGCAGTTCTTC. This encodes CSARPQGYNEQFF.